A selection of T cell receptor beta chains follows, all from one sample in a study of blood T cells in healthy people across ages. TCRdb independently ran MiXCR on the 5' RACE reads; one entry per CDR3 protein. The data contain about 720,000 distinct CDR3 sequences, about a fifth of them seen just once; the ten biggest clones take up roughly 22%. The sample consisted of blood. The receptors were sampled from a man in his 70s in good health. The CDR3 runs from the conserved cysteine through the conserved F or W.

V gene: TRBV21-1
CDR3 protein: CASSKADNQPQHF

V gene: TRBV7-8
CDR3 protein: CASHRAQETQYF

V gene: TRBV9
CDR3 protein: CASSVGTLSDGYTF

V gene: TRBV11-2
CDR3 protein: CASTGWQYNEQFF

V gene: TRBV20-1
CDR3 protein: CSAPDHSSYNEQFF

V gene: TRBV7-6
CDR3 protein: CASSLGASGSADTQYF

V gene: TRBV7-2
CDR3 protein: CASSRQGTGSPLHF

V gene: TRBV18
CDR3 protein: CASSPVIVDRGNHEQFF

V gene: TRBV20-1
CDR3 protein: CSASVQAGGRNEQFF

V gene: TRBV29-1
CDR3 protein: CSAKGTEGEAFF